The 6 T cell receptor beta chains listed next were all sequenced from one sample in a study of OX40 agonist ivuxolimab in advanced cancers. The method was immunoSEQ multiplex PCR; TCRdb's version includes in-frame clones alone and lacks a portion of them. Of 65,000 to 95,000 clones in the sample, about 88% were seen once. This specimen was CD4+ or CD8+ T cells sorted from blood, taken in a trial of the OX40 agonist ivuxolimab. Receptor source: an adult with an advanced solid tumor such as melanoma, head and neck, liver or kidney cancer.

The rearrangement uses TRBV5-5 and TRBJ1-5; a weak D match, TRBD1 (5 bases). Trimming pared 4 bases from V and 3 bases from J, leaving 14 bases between. Germline values: CDR1 SGHKS, CDR2 YYEKEE (reference sequence). The CDR3 totals 15 residues. CDR3 sequence (DNA): TGTGCCAGCAGCCCGGGGGGAGGGGCCAATCAGCCCCAGCATTTT. It is translated as CASSPGGGANQPQHF. Combining the CDR3 with reference TRBV5-5 and TRBJ1-5 gives the whole variable domain DAGVTQSPTHLIKTRGQQVTLRCSPISGHKSVSWYQQVLGQGPQFIFQYYEKEERGRGNFPDRFSARQFPNYSSELNVNALLLGDSALYLCASSPGGGANQPQHFGDGTRLSIL.

This chain links TRBV7-2 with TRBJ1-4, with D uncertain. V lost 1 base, J lost 1 base, and 4 bases lay in between. CDR3 length: 14 residues. From germline, CDR1 is SGHTA and CDR2 FQGNSA. CDR3: CASSLGGTNEKLFF. For the CDR3, the DNA is TGTGCCAGCAGCTTAGGGGGAACTAATGAAAAACTGTTTTTT.

This rearrangement joins TRBV6-5 to TRBJ1-5, with D unclear. This CDR3 has 14 amino acids. V was cut by 7 bases and J by 0 bases, with 10 bases left in between. Germline CDR1 reads MNHEY; CDR2 reads SVGAGI. The CDR3 loop is CASTDPYSNQPQHF. Written as DNA, the CDR3 is TGTGCCAGCACTGATCCATATAGCAATCAGCCCCAGCATTTT.

The chain has TRBV10-3 and TRBJ1-1; D is ambiguous. Germline assignment: CDR1 ENHRY and CDR2 SYGVKD. The CDR3 sequence is 12 residues long. The V end was cut by 2 bases, the J end by 3 bases, with 4 bases between. DNA of the CDR3: TGTGCCATCAGTGAGGCCGACACTGAAGCTTTCTTT. Protein product: CAISEADTEAFF.

V usage is TRBV11-3 and J usage is TRBJ2-2, with D hard to call. Germline V CDR1 and CDR2: SGHNT, YENEEA. V shed 1 base and J shed 6 bases, with 6 bases lying between them. The length of the CDR3 is 13 residues. This CDR3 is CASSLGPAGELFF. CDR3 coding DNA: TGTGCCAGCAGCTTAGGGCCTGCCGGGGAGCTGTTTTTT.

The V and J genes are TRBV6-1 and TRBJ2-5; possibly TRBD1 for D (6 bases). This CDR3 comprises 15 residues. CDR1 and CDR2 (germline): MNHNS, SASEGT. V gave up 5 bases and J gave up 1 base, with 14 bases separating them. The CDR3: CASSHGQTTQETQYF. The CDR3, as DNA: TGTGCCAGCAGTCATGGACAGACGACCCAAGAGACCCAGTACTTC.